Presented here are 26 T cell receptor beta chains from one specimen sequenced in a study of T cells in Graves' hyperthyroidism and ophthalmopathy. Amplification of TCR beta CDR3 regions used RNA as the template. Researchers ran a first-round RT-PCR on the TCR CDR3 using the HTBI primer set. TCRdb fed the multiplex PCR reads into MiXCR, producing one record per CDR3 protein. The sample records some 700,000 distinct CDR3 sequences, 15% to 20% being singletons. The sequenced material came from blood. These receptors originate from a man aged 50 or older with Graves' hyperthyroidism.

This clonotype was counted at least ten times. CDR3 DNA: TGTGCCAGCAGCGAAAGTCTTGGTCAGCCCCAGCATTTT. Translated: CASSESLGQPQHF. The V and J genes are TRBV11-2 and TRBJ1-5; D is undetermined. The germline gives CDR1 SGHAT, CDR2 FQNNGV. CDR3 length equals 13 residues. Trimming stripped 5 bases from V and 6 bases from J, with 11 bases between.

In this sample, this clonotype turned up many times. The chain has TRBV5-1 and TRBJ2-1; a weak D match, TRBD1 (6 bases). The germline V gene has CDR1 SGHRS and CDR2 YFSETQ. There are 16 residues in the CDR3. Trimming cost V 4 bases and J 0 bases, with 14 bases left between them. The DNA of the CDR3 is TGCGCCAGCAGCCCGGGACACCGGAGCTCCTACAATGAGCAGTTCTTC. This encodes CASSPGHRSSYNEQFF.

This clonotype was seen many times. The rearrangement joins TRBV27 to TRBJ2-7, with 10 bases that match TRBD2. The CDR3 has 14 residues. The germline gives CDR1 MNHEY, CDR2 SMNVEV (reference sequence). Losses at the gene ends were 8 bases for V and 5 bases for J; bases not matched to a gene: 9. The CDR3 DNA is TGTGCCAGCCGATCACTAGCGGGAAACCACGAGCAGTACTTC. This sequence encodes CASRSLAGNHEQYF.

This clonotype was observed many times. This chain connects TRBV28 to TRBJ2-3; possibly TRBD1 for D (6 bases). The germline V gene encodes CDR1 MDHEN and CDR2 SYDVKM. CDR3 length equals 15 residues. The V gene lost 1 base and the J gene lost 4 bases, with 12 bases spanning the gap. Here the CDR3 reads CASSLLGGAADTQYF. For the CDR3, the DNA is TGTGCCAGCAGTTTATTAGGGGGAGCGGCAGATACGCAGTATTTT.

The CDR3 here is CASRLLHYNEQFF. CDR3 nucleotide sequence: TGTGCCAGCAGATTATTACACTACAATGAGCAGTTCTTC. The rearrangement uses TRBV7-8 and TRBJ2-1; no definite D call. V dropped 6 bases and J dropped 3 bases, with 9 bases sitting between them. The CDR3 loop spans 13 amino acids. The germline V gene has CDR1 SGHVS and CDR2 FQNEAQ.

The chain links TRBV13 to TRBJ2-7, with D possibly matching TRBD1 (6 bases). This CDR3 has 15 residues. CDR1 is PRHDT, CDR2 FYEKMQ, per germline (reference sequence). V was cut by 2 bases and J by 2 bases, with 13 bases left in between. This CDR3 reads CASSLRGILPYEQYF. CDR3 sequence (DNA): TGTGCCAGCAGCTTAAGGGGGATTTTGCCCTACGAGCAGTACTTC.

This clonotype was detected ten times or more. The CDR3 loop reads CASTSPATGGGETQYF. The CDR3 bases are TGTGCCAGCACTTCCCCGGCGACAGGCGGTGGGGAGACCCAGTACTTC. This chain connects TRBV28 to TRBJ2-5; a possible D gene is TRBD1 (6 bases). The CDR3 contains 16 residues. With 7 bases removed from V and 5 bases from J, the gap between germline ends came to 23 bases. Germline-derived CDR1 and CDR2 are MDHEN and SYDVKM.

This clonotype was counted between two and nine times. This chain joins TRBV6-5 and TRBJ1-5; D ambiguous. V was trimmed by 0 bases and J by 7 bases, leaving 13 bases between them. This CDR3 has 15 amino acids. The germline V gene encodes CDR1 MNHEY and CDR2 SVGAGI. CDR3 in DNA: TGTGCCAGCAGTTACTCGATGGGATCCACCCAGCCCCAGCATTTT. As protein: CASSYSMGSTQPQHF.

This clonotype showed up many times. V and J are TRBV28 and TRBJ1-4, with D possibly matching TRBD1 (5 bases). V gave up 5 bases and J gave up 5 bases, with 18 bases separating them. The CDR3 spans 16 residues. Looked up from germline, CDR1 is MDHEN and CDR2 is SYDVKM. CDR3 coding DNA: TGTGCCAGCAGTCCCCAAGGGGCCCACGGGAATGAAAAACTGTTTTTT. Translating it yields CASSPQGAHGNEKLFF.

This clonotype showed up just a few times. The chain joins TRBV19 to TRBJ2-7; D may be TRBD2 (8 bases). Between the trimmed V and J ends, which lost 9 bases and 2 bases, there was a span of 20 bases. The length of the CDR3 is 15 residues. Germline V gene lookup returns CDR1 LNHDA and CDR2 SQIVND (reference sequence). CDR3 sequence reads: CASRSSGRGPYEQYF. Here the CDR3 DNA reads TGTGCCAGCAGGTCCTCCGGGAGGGGGCCCTACGAGCAGTACTTC.

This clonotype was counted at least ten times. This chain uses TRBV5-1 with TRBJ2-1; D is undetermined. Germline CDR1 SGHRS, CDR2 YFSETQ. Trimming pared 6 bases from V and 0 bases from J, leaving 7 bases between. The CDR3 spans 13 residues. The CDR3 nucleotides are TGCGCCAGCAATGAAGGCTCCTACAATGAGCAGTTCTTC. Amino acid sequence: CASNEGSYNEQFF.

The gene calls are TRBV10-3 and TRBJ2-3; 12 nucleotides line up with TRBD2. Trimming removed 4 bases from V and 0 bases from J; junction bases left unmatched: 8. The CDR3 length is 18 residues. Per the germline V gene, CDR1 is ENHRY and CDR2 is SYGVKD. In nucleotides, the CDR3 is TGTGCCATCAGTGCGGCTAGCGGGAGGGGTTTTAGCACAGATACGCAGTATTTT. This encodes CAISAASGRGFSTDTQYF.

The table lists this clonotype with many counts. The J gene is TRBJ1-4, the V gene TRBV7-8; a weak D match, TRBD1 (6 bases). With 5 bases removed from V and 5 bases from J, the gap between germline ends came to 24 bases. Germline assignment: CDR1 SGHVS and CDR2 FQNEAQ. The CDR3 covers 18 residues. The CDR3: CASSATGQLSPGNEKLFF. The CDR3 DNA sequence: TGTGCCAGCAGCGCTACAGGGCAACTATCCCCGGGAAATGAAAAACTGTTTTTT.

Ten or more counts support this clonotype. This CDR3 reads CATSDLEGYEQYF. The CDR3 DNA reads as TGTGCCACCAGTGATTTGGAGGGCTACGAGCAGTACTTC. The rearrangement uses TRBV24-1 and TRBJ2-7, with D perhaps TRBD2 (5 bases). The CDR3 is 13 amino acids. Looked up from germline, CDR1 is KGHDR and CDR2 is SFDVKD. Trimming shortened V by 0 bases and J by 3 bases, and 5 bases separated the two germline ends.

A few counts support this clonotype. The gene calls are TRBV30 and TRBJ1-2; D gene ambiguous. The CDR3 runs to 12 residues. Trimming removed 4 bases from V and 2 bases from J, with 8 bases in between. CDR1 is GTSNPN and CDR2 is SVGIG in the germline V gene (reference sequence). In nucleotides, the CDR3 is TGTGCCTGGACCCGAGAAAACTATGGCTACACCTTC. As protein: CAWTRENYGYTF.

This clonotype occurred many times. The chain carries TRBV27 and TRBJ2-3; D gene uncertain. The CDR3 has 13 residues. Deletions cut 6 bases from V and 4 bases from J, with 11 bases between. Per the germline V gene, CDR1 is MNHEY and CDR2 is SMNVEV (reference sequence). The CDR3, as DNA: TGTGCCAGCAGCCCAATAATTTCAGATACGCAGTATTTT. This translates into CASSPIISDTQYF.

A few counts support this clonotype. CDR3 amino acids: CASSLASGSGEQFF. CDR3 DNA sequence: TGCGCCAGCAGCTTGGCGTCAGGTTCTGGTGAGCAGTTCTTC. The chain recombines TRBV5-1 with TRBJ2-1; D unclear. V was trimmed by 0 bases and J by 9 bases, leaving 13 bases between them. The CDR3 covers 14 residues. The germline CDR1 and CDR2 sequences are SGHRS and YFSETQ.

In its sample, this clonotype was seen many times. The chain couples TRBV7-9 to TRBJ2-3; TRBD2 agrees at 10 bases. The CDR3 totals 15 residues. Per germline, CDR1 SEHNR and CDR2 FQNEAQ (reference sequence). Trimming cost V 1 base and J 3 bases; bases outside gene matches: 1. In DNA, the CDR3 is TGTGCCAGCAGCTTAGAAGCGGGAGGGACAGATACGCAGTATTTT. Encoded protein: CASSLEAGGTDTQYF.

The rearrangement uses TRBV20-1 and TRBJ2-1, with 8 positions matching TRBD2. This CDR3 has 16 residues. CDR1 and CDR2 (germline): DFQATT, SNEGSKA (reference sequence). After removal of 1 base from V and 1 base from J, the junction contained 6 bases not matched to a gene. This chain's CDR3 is CSARAEGLASYNEQFF. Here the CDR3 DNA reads TGCAGTGCTAGAGCGGAAGGACTAGCTTCCTACAATGAGCAGTTCTTC.

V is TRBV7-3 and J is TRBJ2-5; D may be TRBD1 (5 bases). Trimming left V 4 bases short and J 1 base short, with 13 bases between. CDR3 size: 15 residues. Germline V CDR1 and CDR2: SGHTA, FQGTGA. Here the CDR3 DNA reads TGTGCCAGCAGCTCGTGGGCAGGGCCCCAAGAGACCCAGTACTTC. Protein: CASSSWAGPQETQYF.

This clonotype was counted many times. Written as DNA, the CDR3 is TGTGCCAGCAGCTTAGGGGGATATTTAGCGGTGACGGGAGAGACCCAGTACTTC. This translates into CASSLGGYLAVTGETQYF. The rearrangement joins TRBV13 to TRBJ2-5; a weak D match, TRBD2 (6 bases). The ends were cut back, 0 bases at V and 4 bases at J, with 21 bases in the middle. Germline CDR1 PRHDT, CDR2 FYEKMQ (reference sequence). The CDR3 covers 18 residues.

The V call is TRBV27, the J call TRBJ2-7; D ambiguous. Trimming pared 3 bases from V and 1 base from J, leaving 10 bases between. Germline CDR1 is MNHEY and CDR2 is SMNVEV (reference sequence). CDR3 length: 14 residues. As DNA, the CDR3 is TGTGCCAGCAGTTTTCAAGCGTCGTCCTACGAGCAGTACTTC. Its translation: CASSFQASSYEQYF.

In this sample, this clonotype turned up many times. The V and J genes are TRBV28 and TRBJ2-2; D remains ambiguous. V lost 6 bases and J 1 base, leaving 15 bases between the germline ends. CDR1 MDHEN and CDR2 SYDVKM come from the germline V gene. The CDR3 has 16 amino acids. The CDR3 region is CASSYPIDKNTGELFF. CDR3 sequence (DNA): TGTGCCAGCAGCTACCCAATAGACAAGAACACCGGGGAGCTGTTTTTT.

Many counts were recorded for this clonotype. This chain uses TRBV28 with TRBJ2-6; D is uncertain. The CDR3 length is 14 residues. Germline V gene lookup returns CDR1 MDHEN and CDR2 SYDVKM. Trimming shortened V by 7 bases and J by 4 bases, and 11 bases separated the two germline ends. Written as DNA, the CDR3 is TGTGCCAGCACCCCGTCGTTCGGGGCCAACGTCCTGACTTTC. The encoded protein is CASTPSFGANVLTF.

The CDR3 DNA reads TGTGCTAGTGCTCTATCGGGAGAAGAGACCCAGTACTTC. Protein: CASALSGEETQYF. The chain combines TRBV12-5 with TRBJ2-5; D may be TRBD2 (6 bases). The V gene's germline CDR1 is LGHNT and CDR2 FRNRAP. V was trimmed by 7 bases and J by 3 bases, leaving 12 bases between them. This CDR3 is built from 13 residues.

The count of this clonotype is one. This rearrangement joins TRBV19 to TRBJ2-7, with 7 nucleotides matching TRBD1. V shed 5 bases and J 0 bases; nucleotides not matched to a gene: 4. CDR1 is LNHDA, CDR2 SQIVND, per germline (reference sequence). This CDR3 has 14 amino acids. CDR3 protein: CASSLWDSSYEQYF. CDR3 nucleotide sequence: TGTGCCAGTAGTTTATGGGACAGCTCCTACGAGCAGTACTTC.